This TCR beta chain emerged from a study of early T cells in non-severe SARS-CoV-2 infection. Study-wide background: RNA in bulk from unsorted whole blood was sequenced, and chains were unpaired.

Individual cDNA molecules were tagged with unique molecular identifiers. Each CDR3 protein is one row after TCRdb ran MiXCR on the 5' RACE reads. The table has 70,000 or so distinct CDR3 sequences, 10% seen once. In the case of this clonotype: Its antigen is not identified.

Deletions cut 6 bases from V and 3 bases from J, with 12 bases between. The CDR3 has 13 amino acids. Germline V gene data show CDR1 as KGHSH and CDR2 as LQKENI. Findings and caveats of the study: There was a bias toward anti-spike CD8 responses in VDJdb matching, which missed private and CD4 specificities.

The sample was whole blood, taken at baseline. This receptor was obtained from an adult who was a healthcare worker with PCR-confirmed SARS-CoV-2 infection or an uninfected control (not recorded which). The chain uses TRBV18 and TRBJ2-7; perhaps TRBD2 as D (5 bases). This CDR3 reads CASSRTANYEQYF. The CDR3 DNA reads TGTGCCAGCTCCCGGACTGCTAACTACGAGCAGTACTTC.